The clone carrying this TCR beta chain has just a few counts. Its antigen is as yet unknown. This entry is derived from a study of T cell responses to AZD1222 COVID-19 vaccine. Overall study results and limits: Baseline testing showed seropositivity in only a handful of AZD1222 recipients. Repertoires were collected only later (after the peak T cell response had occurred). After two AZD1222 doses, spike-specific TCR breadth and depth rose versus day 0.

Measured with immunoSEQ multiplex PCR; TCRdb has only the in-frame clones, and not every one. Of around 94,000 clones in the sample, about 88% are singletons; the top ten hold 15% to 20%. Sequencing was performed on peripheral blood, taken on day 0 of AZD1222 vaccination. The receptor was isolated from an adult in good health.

The CDR3 DNA sequence: TGTGCCAGCAGCCCTGGGAGACGGCGGGAGGGGTACGAGCAGTACTTC. This gives the protein CASSPGRRREGYEQYF. This rearrangement joins TRBV5-4 to TRBJ2-7; TRBD2 matches 9 bases. With V trimmed by 4 bases and J by 4 bases, 12 bases remained unmatched. Germline V gene sequence: CDR1 SGHNT, CDR2 YYREEE (reference sequence). The CDR3 has 16 amino acids.